This T cell receptor beta chain was identified during a study of blood T cell repertoires in COVID-19. At the level of the study: Sites in the United States, Italy and Spain provided acute and convalescent COVID-19 samples.

Assay: immunoSEQ multiplex PCR; the TCRdb copy retains only in-frame clones and omits some. The sample has approximately 170,000 clones; approximately 80% are singletons. Germline CDR1 and CDR2: SGHRS and YFSETQ. This CDR3 is 14 amino acids long. The germline V and J ends were trimmed by 2 bases and 7 bases, with 12 bases remaining between them. The sequence was collected from a woman aged 45-60 years who had recovered from COVID-19. The chain employs TRBV5-1 and TRBJ1-4; D might be TRBD1 (6 bases). The sample was PBMCs or T cells enriched from blood (not recorded which). The CDR3 sequence is CASSFTGGGEKLFF. The CDR3 DNA sequence: TGCGCCAGCAGCTTTACGGGAGGGGGTGAAAAACTGTTTTTT.